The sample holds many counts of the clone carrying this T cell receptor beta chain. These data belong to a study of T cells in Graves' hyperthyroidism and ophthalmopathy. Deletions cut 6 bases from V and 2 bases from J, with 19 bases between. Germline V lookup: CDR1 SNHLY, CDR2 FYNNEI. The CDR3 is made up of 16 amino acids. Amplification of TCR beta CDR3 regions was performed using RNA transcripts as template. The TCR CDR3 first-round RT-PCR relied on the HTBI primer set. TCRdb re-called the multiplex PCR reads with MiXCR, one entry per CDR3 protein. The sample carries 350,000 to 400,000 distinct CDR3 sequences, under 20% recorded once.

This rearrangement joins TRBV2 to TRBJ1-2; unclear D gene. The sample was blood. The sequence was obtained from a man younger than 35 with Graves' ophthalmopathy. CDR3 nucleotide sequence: TGTGCCAGCAGCGCAAGGACGGCGCCTCTCAACTATGGCTACACCTTC. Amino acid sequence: CASSARTAPLNYGYTF. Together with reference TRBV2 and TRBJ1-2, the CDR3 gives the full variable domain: EPEVTQTPSHQVTQMGQEVILRCVPISNHLYFYWYRQILGQKVEFLVSFYNNEISEKSEIFDDQFSVERPDGSNFTLKIRSTKLEDSAMYFCASSARTAPLNYGYTFGSGTRLTVV.